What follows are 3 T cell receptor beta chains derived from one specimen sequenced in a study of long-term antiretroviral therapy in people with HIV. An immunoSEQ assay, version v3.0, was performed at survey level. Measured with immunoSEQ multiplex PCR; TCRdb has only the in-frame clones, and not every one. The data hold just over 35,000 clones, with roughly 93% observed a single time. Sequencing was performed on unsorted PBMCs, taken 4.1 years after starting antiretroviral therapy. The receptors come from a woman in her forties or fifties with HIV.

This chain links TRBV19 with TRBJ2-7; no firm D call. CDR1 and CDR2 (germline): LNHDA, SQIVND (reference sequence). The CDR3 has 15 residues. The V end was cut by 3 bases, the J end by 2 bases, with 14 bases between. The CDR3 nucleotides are TGTGCCAGTAGTATGGGTTTCGACGGAACCTACGAGCAGTACTTC. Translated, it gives CASSMGFDGTYEQYF.

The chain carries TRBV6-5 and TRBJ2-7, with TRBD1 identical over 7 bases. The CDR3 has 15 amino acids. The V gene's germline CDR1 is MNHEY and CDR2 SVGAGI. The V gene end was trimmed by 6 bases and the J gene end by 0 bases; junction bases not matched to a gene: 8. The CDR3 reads CASSPRGGRSYEQYF. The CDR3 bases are TGTGCCAGCAGCCCTAGAGGGGGCCGCTCCTACGAGCAGTACTTC.

CDR3 loop: CAMRTGGTELFF. CDR3 nucleotide sequence: TGTGCCATGCGGACAGGGGGCACGGAGCTGTTTTTT. The chain has TRBV10-3 and TRBJ2-2, with 11 bases matching TRBD1. Trimming took 9 bases from V and 10 from J; bases not matched to a gene: 4. The germline CDR1 and CDR2 sequences are ENHRY and SYGVKD. This CDR3 is 12 amino acids long.